Here is one TCR beta chain with its context. Its antigen is unknown. Germline V CDR1 and CDR2: LNHDA, SQIVND (reference sequence). This CDR3 spans 17 amino acids. Trimming at V came to 6 bases and at J to 7 bases, leaving 20 bases not matched to a gene. Using immunoSEQ multiplex PCR, the repertoire was profiled, and TCRdb retains in-frame clones only, with some absent. The sample has about 180,000 clones, just under 90% seen once. The sample comes from a study of cytomegalovirus exposure and HLA in healthy donors. Study-level findings and limits: The classifier, whose performance was assessed in both the original and validation cohorts, reportedly diagnosed cytomegalovirus status with high specificity and sensitivity. Cytomegalovirus association was listed for roughly 160 TCR beta chains.

The donors were members of the roughly 130-subject validation cohort (separate from the approximately 670-subject first cohort). Sequenced input: PBMCs. The TCR sequence derives from a woman aged 25-40 years in good health and CMV-seronegative. The rearrangement joins TRBV19 to TRBJ1-2; 7 positions match TRBD1. The CDR3 DNA sequence: TGTGCCAGTAGACCACTGGGACAGAATAACGTTGAAGGTGGCTACACCTTC. This translates into CASRPLGQNNVEGGYTF. Variable domain in full (rest from reference TRBV19 and TRBJ1-2): DGGITQSPKYLFRKEGQNVTLSCEQNLNHDAMYWYRQDPGQGLRLIYYSQIVNDFQKGDIAEGYSVSREKKESFPLTVTSAQKNPTAFYLCASRPLGQNNVEGGYTFGSGTRLTVV.